These 10 T cell receptor beta chains came from one sample sequenced in a study of blood T cell repertoires in COVID-19. Measured with immunoSEQ multiplex PCR; TCRdb has only the in-frame clones, and not every one. This sample has about 200,000 clones, with roughly 80% found just once. The source material was peripheral blood. Source of these receptors: a human donor in a cohort sampled during active COVID-19.

This clone was seen once. This chain links TRBV6-2 or TRBV6-3 with TRBJ1-2; D remains ambiguous. The CDR3 totals 13 residues. Trimming cost V 5 bases and J 5 bases, with 12 bases left between them. CDR1 is MNHEY and CDR2 is SVGEGT in the germline V gene. The CDR3 nucleotides read TGTGCCAGCAGTCAGACTCCGGAGTATGGCTACACCTTC. Translated: CASSQTPEYGYTF.

This clone has a handful of counts. CDR3 coding DNA: TGTGCCAGCAGCCCATCCCCCCGGACAGGAGGATTCTACGAGCAGTACTTC. This codes for CASSPSPRTGGFYEQYF. The V gene is TRBV4-2, the J gene TRBJ2-7; 7 bases agree with TRBD1. The CDR3 is 17 amino acids. Germline CDR1 LGHNA, CDR2 YNFKEQ. The junction had 15 bases not matched to a gene; V was cut back by 4 bases and J by 3 bases.

The chain employs TRBV28 and TRBJ2-2, with TRBD2 as a possible D gene (6 bases). This CDR3 is built from 17 residues. Germline V gives CDR1 MDHEN, CDR2 SYDVKM. The germline V and J ends were trimmed by 3 bases and 3 bases, with 17 bases remaining between them. CDR3 in DNA: TGTGCCAGCAGTTTCCGCTCGACTAGTCGGTACACCGGGGAGCTGTTTTTT. Its protein is CASSFRSTSRYTGELFF.

This clone has a handful of counts. The gene calls are TRBV7-2 and TRBJ1-4; D is ambiguous. The CDR3 spans 14 residues. V was trimmed by 1 base and J by 8 bases, leaving 11 bases between them. The germline V gene encodes CDR1 SGHTA and CDR2 FQGNSA. CDR3 DNA sequence: TGTGCCAGCAGCTTAGGGATGCGAGGAGAAAAACTGTTTTTT. It translates to CASSLGMRGEKLFF.

This rearrangement joins TRBV29-1 to TRBJ2-7, with 10 bases lining up with TRBD2. Looked up from germline, CDR1 is SQVTM and CDR2 is ANQGSEA. J gave up 2 bases and V 4 bases, and 5 bases lay outside the gene matches. CDR3 size: 14 residues. The CDR3 protein is CSVVLAGGPYEQYF. The CDR3 DNA sequence: TGCAGCGTTGTCTTAGCGGGAGGCCCCTACGAGCAGTACTTC.

This chain uses TRBV18 with TRBJ2-7; D gene uncertain. V lost 4 bases and J 2 bases, leaving 9 bases between the germline ends. There are 13 residues in the CDR3. Germline loops: CDR1 KGHSH, CDR2 LQKENI. CDR3 amino acids: CASSHNSTYEQYF. CDR3 bases: TGTGCCAGCTCACACAACAGCACCTACGAGCAGTACTTC. Based on the CDR3 plus reference TRBV18 and TRBJ2-7, the full variable domain is NAGVMQNPRHLVRRRGQEARLRCSPMKGHSHVYWYRQLPEEGLKFMVYLQKENIIDESGMPKERFSAEFPKEGPSILRIQQVVRGDSAAYFCASSHNSTYEQYFGPGTRLTVT.

The chain employs TRBV28 and TRBJ1-1; possibly TRBD1 for D (6 bases). The CDR3 sequence is 15 residues long. Trimming cost V 8 bases and J 4 bases, with 20 bases left between them. The germline CDR1 and CDR2 sequences are MDHEN and SYDVKM. The CDR3 DNA reads TGTGCCAGCTTCTCTGATACAGGGTCGCCCACTGAAGCTTTCTTT. It codes for CASFSDTGSPTEAFF.

V gene TRBV6-5 combines with J gene TRBJ2-7; TRBD1 is a possible D gene (7 bases). Trimming stripped 6 bases from V and 9 bases from J, with 18 bases between. Germline-derived CDR1 and CDR2 are MNHEY and SVGAGI. This CDR3 has 13 amino acids. CDR3 nucleotide sequence: TGTGCCAGCAGCTCCCGACAGGGAGGAGCGCAGTACTTC. It translates to CASSSRQGGAQYF.

In this sample, this clone turned up once. This sequence joins TRBV18 and TRBJ1-1; 7 bases match TRBD1. The CDR3 has 15 amino acids. V dropped 2 bases and J dropped 0; count of bases not matched to a gene: 3. Germline V gene sequence: CDR1 KGHSH, CDR2 LQKENI. In nucleotides, the CDR3 is TGTGCCAGCTCACCATTGGGACAGATGAACACTGAAGCTTTCTTT. Protein sequence: CASSPLGQMNTEAFF.

This clone was seen a few times. The chain recombines TRBV18 with TRBJ2-7; TRBD2 is a possible D gene (5 bases). This CDR3 spans 14 amino acids. Germline lookup yields CDR1 KGHSH and CDR2 LQKENI. Trimming stripped 6 bases from V and 0 bases from J, with 12 bases between. This CDR3 reads CASSLDWGSYEQYF. The CDR3 bases are TGTGCCAGCTCTCTGGACTGGGGCTCCTACGAGCAGTACTTC.